These T cell receptor beta chains were read from a single sample in a study of OX40 agonist ivuxolimab in advanced cancers. Method: immunoSEQ multiplex PCR; TCRdb's copy keeps in-frame clones and lacks some. The sample gives 75,000 to 100,000 clones, around 90% of which show up once; about 9% is in the top ten. The sample was CD4+ or CD8+ T cells sorted from blood, taken in a trial of the OX40 agonist ivuxolimab. These receptors were obtained from an adult with an advanced solid tumor such as melanoma, head and neck, liver or kidney cancer. Both conserved end residues are part of each CDR3. The D gene is left open where the match is weak. Expanded clones are given a class, and other clones once, few, many or no size at all.

-,-,TRBV5-4,TRBJ1-3,TGTGCCAGCAGCTTGGGTCAGGGTTTCGGAAACACCATATATTTT,CASSLGQGFGNTIYF
-,few,TRBV2,TRBJ1-1,TGTGCCAGCAGCCAGGTAGGGTACACTGAAGCTTTCTTT,CASSQVGYTEAFF
TRBD2,once,TRBV7-2,TRBJ2-5,TGTGCCAGCAGCTTACTAGCGGTTGCGTCCCCCCAGTACTTC,CASSLLAVASPQYF
TRBD2,-,TRBV7-9,TRBJ2-3,TGTGCCAGCAGCCCGGGGAGGGGATGGGATACGCAGTATTTT,CASSPGRGWDTQYF
-,-,TRBV7-6,TRBJ2-2,TGTGCCAGCAGCTCCCCGGGGGACTTACGCACCGGGGAGCTGTTTTTT,CASSSPGDLRTGELFF
TRBD1,once,TRBV7-9,TRBJ2-3,TGTGCCAGCAGCTTAGTAACGGGACAGGGGGCGATCCAGTATTTT,CASSLVTGQGAIQYF
-,-,TRBV5-1,TRBJ2-1,TGCGCCAGCAGCTTGGTGGGCTCTATTAATGAGCAGTTCTTC,CASSLVGSINEQFF
-,once,TRBV19,TRBJ1-2,TGTGCCAGTAGTATCCGACGACAGGTACCCTCCGTAGGCTACACCTTC,CASSIRRQVPSVGYTF
TRBD1,-,TRBV4-1,TRBJ2-7,TGCGCCAGCAGCCAAGATGTCGGACAGGGGGCGCGGGAGCAGTACTTC,CASSQDVGQGAREQYF
-,-,TRBV7-8,TRBJ1-1,TGTGCCAGCAGCCCTCAGATGAACACTGAAGCTTTCTTT,CASSPQMNTEAFF
TRBD2,-,TRBV9,TRBJ2-5,TGTGCCAGCAGCGCCGGGACTAGCGCCCAAGAGACCCAGTACTTC,CASSAGTSAQETQYF
TRBD1,-,TRBV7-3,TRBJ2-5,TGTGCCAGCAGCCTAATGGGACAGGGGGGAGAGACCCAGTACTTC,CASSLMGQGGETQYF
-,once,TRBV27,TRBJ1-1,TGTGCCAGCAGTTTAGGTCCGGGCTTGGACACTGAAGCTTTCTTT,CASSLGPGLDTEAFF
-,-,TRBV28,TRBJ1-3,TGTGCCAGCAGGCAAGGGACGGGGAGCTCTGGAAACACCATATATTTT,CASRQGTGSSGNTIYF
-,-,TRBV27,TRBJ2-1,TGTGCCAGCGGCCTCTATCGGGGGAAAGACAATGAGCAGTTCTTC,CASGLYRGKDNEQFF
TRBD1,-,TRBV7-8,TRBJ1-2,TGTGCCAGCAGCCTAAGGACAGGACCTTCTCCCGGCTACACCTTC,CASSLRTGPSPGYTF
TRBD1,-,TRBV5-1,TRBJ1-4,TGCGCCAGCAGCTCAGGGACAGGGACCGAAAAACTGTTTTTT,CASSSGTGTEKLFF
-,-,TRBV6-5,TRBJ2-5,TGTGCCAGCAGTTCAGGAGCGGCCCAGTACTTC,CASSSGAAQYF
TRBD1,-,TRBV2,TRBJ2-7,TGTGCCCAGAAGGACAGGGGGAACGGCGAGCAGTACTTC,CAQKDRGNGEQYF
-,-,TRBV7-9,TRBJ2-5,TGTGCCAGCAGCTTATTGCAGGGCCCGGAGACCCAGTACTTC,CASSLLQGPETQYF
-,-,TRBV21-1,TRBJ2-1,TGTGCCAGCAGCAAGTTCCGCCGGTCGAGGGCGGGAGGGCCCACCTACAATGAGCAGTTCTTC,CASSKFRRSRAGGPTYNEQFF
-,-,TRBV7-8,TRBJ1-2,TGTGCCAGCAGCTTATTCGGGACGGAGTATGGCTACACCTTC,CASSLFGTEYGYTF
TRBD2,-,TRBV2,TRBJ2-7,TGTGCCAGCAGTGAGGGACTAGCGGAGTATTACGAGCAGTACTTC,CASSEGLAEYYEQYF
-,-,TRBV21-1,TRBJ2-5,TGTGCCAGCAGGCATGGCGACTACTGGGGGGGAGAGACCCAGTACTTC,CASRHGDYWGGETQYF
-,-,TRBV6-6,TRBJ1-6,TGTGCCAGCAGTTACTCGGGGGGGGATTCACCCCTCCACTTT,CASSYSGGDSPLHF
-,-,TRBV6-6,TRBJ2-1,TGTGCCAGCAGTGACAGGCTAAGCTCCTACAATGAGCAGTTCTTC,CASSDRLSSYNEQFF
-,-,TRBV29-1,TRBJ2-7,TGCAGCGCTTCTTGGGCACAGTCTGACGAGCAGTACTTC,CSASWAQSDEQYF
-,once,TRBV11-2,TRBJ1-3,TGTGCCAGCAGTTCCCACAGAGGATGGGACACCATATATTTT,CASSSHRGWDTIYF
-,-,TRBV4-2,TRBJ1-5,TGTGCCAGCAGCCGAACAGGGATCAATCAGCCCCAGCATTTT,CASSRTGINQPQHF
-,-,TRBV27,TRBJ1-2,TGTGCCAGCAGTTTACAGGGGTCCTATGGCTACACCTTC,CASSLQGSYGYTF
TRBD1,-,TRBV2,TRBJ1-6,TGTGCCAGCAGGGGGCCGGGACAGGGCGATAATTCACCCCTCCACTTT,CASRGPGQGDNSPLHF
-,-,TRBV29-1,TRBJ1-2,TGCAGCGTCGAAGGGGCAGGGAGGGTGGATGGCTACACCTTC,CSVEGAGRVDGYTF
TRBD2,once,TRBV28,TRBJ2-7,TGTGCCAGCAGTTTTCCCGGTGCTAGCGGGGTCTCCTACGAGCAGTACTTC,CASSFPGASGVSYEQYF
-,-,TRBV7-2,TRBJ1-1,TGTGCCAGCAGCTTATGGGCAGGAGCTGAAGCTTTCTTT,CASSLWAGAEAFF
-,-,TRBV19,TRBJ1-5,TGTGCCAGTAGTAGGACATTTGGGGGCGGACAGCCCCAGCATTTT,CASSRTFGGGQPQHF
-,-,TRBV28,TRBJ2-1,TGTGCCAGCAGTTCCCTTCGGGGTATCCACAATGAGCAGTTCTTC,CASSSLRGIHNEQFF
-,-,TRBV28,TRBJ1-5,TGTGCCAGCAGTCTCCTTAGGGAGGGCAATCAGCCCCAGCATTTT,CASSLLREGNQPQHF
-,-,TRBV10-3,TRBJ1-5,TGTGCCATCAGTTACTCAGGGTCCAATCAGCCCCAGCATTTT,CAISYSGSNQPQHF
TRBD1,-,TRBV9,TRBJ2-5,TGTGCCAGCAGCCGGGACAGCAGTCAAGAGACCCAGTACTTC,CASSRDSSQETQYF
TRBD1,-,TRBV18,TRBJ2-4,TGTGCCAGCTCACCGGGACAGGACCCTGGAAACATTCAGTACTTC,CASSPGQDPGNIQYF
-,-,TRBV6-6,TRBJ1-5,TGTGCCAGCACTCAATCGGGCAGCAATCAGCCCCAGCATTTT,CASTQSGSNQPQHF
-,-,TRBV19,TRBJ1-1,TGTGCCAGTAACCGGGGCAGGTCAAGAACTGAAGCTTTCTTT,CASNRGRSRTEAFF
-,-,TRBV18,TRBJ2-1,TGTGCCAGCTCCACCGTAGGCCGGGGGGCCAACAATGAGCAGTTCTTC,CASSTVGRGANNEQFF
TRBD1,-,TRBV19,TRBJ1-5,TGTGCCAGTATTCACGGTGGGACAGGAGAAAATCAGCCCCAGCATTTT,CASIHGGTGENQPQHF
-,-,TRBV12-5,TRBJ2-7,TGTGCTAGTGGTTTTCCGGAACAGCCCACCTACGAGCAGTACTTC,CASGFPEQPTYEQYF
TRBD1,-,TRBV2,TRBJ1-5,TGTGCCAGCAGGTGGGACAGGGCTTTCTTCAATCAGCCCCAGCATTTT,CASRWDRAFFNQPQHF
-,-,TRBV7-9,TRBJ2-3,TGTGCCAGCAGCTTAGTGGCAGGTTATGGGACAGATACGCAGTATTTT,CASSLVAGYGTDTQYF
TRBD1,-,TRBV5-1,TRBJ2-3,TGCGCCAGCAGGCGCGGGGACAGGGGCACAGATACGCAGTATTTT,CASRRGDRGTDTQYF